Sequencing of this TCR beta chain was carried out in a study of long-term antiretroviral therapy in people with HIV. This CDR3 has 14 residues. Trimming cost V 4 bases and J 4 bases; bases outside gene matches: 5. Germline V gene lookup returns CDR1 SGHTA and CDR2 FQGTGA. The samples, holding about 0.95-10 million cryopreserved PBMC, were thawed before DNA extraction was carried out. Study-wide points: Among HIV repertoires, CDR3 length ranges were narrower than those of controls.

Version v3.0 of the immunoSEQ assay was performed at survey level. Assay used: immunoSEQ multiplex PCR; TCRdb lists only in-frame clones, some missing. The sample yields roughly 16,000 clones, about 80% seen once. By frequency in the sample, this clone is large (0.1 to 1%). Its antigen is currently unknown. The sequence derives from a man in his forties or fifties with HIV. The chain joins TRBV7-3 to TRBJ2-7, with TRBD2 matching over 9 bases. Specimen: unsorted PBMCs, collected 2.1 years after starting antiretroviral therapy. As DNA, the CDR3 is TGTGCCAGCAGCTCCCGACTAGCGGCTTACGAGCAGTACTTC. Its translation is CASSSRLAAYEQYF.